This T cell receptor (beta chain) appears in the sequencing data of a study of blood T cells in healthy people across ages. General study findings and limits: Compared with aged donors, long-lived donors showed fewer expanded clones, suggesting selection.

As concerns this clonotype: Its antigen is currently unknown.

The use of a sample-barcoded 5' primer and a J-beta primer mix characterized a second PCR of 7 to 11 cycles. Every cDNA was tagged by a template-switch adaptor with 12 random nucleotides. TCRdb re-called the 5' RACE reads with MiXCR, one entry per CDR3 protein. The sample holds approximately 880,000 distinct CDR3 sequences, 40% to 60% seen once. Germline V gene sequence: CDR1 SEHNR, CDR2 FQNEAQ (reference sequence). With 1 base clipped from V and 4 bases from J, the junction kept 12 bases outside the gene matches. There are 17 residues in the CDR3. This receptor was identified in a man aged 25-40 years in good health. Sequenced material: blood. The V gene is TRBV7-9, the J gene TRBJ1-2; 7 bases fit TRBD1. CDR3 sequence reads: CASSLVGGGQAPYGYTF. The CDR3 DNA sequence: TGTGCCAGCAGCTTAGTTGGGGGCGGACAGGCTCCCTATGGCTACACCTTC. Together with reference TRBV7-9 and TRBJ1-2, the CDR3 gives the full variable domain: DTGVSQNPRHKITKRGQNVTFRCDPISEHNRLYWYRQTLGQGPEFLTYFQNEAQLEKSRLLSDRFSAERPKGSFSTLEIQRTEQGDSAMYLCASSLVGGGQAPYGYTFGSGTRLTVV.